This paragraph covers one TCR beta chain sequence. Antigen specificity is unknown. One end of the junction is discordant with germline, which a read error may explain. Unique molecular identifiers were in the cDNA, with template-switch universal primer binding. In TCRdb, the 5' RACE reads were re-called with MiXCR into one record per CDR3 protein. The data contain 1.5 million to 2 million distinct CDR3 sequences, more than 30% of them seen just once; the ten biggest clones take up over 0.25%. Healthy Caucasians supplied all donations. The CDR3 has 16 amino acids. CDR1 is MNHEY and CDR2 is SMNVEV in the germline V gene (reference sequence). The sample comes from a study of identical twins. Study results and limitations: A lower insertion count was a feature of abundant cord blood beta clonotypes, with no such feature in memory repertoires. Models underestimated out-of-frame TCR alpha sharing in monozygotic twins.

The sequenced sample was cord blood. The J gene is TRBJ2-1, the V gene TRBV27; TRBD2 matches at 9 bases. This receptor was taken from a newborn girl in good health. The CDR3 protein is CASSTKRGEDRNERFF. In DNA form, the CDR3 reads TGTGCCAGCAGTACGAAGCGGGGGGAGGACCGGAATGAGCGGTTCTTC.